This section outlines one T cell receptor (beta chain) sequence together with its context. The sample belongs to a study of blood T cell repertoires in COVID-19. Study-level information: Sites in the United States, Italy and Spain provided acute and convalescent COVID-19 samples. In each case, the material was cDNA or gDNA derived from T cells, B-cell-depleted T cells, or PBMCs.

The CDR3 is 11 amino acids. Germline V CDR1 and CDR2: MNHEY, SVGAGI. Deletions cut 4 bases from V and 11 bases from J, with 11 bases between. Authors' analysis steps: Estimates of nucleated cell counts were drawn from the amplification of reference gene primers. The assay was immunoSEQ multiplex PCR, and TCRdb's table has in-frame clones only and misses some. The DNA was the basis for D and trimming; V, J and clone size are from that table. The sample contains approximately 100,000 clones, around 87% of which appear only once. V usage is TRBV6-5 and J usage is TRBJ1-1; TRBD1 is a possible D gene (6 bases). Input material: peripheral blood. This TCR was recovered from a man between 50 and 59 years old with acute or convalescent COVID-19. Here the CDR3 DNA reads TGTGCCAGCAGTTTACAGGGAAGGGCTTTCTTT. It is translated as CASSLQGRAFF.